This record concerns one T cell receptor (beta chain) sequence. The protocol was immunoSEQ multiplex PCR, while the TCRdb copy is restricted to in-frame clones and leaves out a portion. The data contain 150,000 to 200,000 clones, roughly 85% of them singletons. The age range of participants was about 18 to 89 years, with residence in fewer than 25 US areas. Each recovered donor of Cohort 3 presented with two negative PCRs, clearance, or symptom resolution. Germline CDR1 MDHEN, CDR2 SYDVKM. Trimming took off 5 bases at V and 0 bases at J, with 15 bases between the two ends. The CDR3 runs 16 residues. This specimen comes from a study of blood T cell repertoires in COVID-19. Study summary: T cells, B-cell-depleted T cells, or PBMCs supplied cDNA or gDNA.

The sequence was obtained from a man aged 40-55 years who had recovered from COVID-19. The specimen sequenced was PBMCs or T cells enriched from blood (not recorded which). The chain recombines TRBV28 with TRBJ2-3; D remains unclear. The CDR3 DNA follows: TGTGCCAGCAGTGGGCAGAACTGGGCTAGCACAGATACGCAGTATTTT. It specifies CASSGQNWASTDTQYF.